The 2 T cell receptor beta chains in this list originate from one sample, sequenced in a study of identical twins. TCRdb ran MiXCR on the 5' RACE reads and lists one entry per CDR3 protein. Of some 900,000 distinct CDR3 sequences in the sample, 10% to 15% were seen once. The same data also went into a second study, on yellow fever vaccine responses in identical twins.

The sequenced sample was PBMCs. These receptors originate from a woman aged 18-30 years in good health.

This clonotype came up a few times. The chain uses TRBV5-1 and TRBJ2-2; TRBD1 is a possible D gene (6 bases). There are 16 residues in the CDR3. The germline CDR1 and CDR2 sequences are SGHRS and YFSETQ. V was shortened by 2 bases and J by 2 bases, with 13 bases between the two germline ends. CDR3 sequence: CASSFVAGVNTGELFF. CDR3 nucleotide sequence: TGCGCCAGCAGCTTTGTGGCAGGGGTTAACACCGGGGAGCTGTTTTTT.

This chain connects TRBV20-1 to TRBJ1-5; 9 bases are shared with TRBD1. CDR1 DFQATT and CDR2 SNEGSKA come from the germline V gene (reference sequence). This CDR3 region has 13 residues. The V segment lost 6 bases and the J segment 5 bases; nucleotides outside the gene matches: 5. Written as DNA, the CDR3 is TGCAGTGCCCAAAGGACAGGGGATCAGCCCCAGCATTTT. Translated: CSAQRTGDQPQHF.